These T cell receptor beta chains were read from a single sample in a study of shared clonotypes between healthy human individuals. The repertoire was sequenced with immunoSEQ multiplex PCR; TCRdb's copy has only in-frame clones and lacks some. The sample carries about 700,000 clones, around two thirds recorded once. Sequencing input: memory CD4+ T cells sorted from blood. Receptors were obtained from a woman in her 30s in good health. Each CDR3 is given with its conserved first and last residue. A clone size is listed for some rows: how often the clone was seen (once, few, many), or a class if it is expanded.

cdr3_aa: CASSLTTSGTHNEQFF; clone_size: -; v_call: TRBV28; j_call: TRBJ2-1
cdr3_aa: CASSSTGTQNTEAFF; clone_size: -; v_call: TRBV19; j_call: TRBJ1-1
cdr3_aa: CASSESSAGGPGEQYF; clone_size: few; v_call: TRBV10-1; j_call: TRBJ2-7
cdr3_aa: CASRPQWVAAYEQYF; clone_size: few; v_call: TRBV27; j_call: TRBJ2-7
cdr3_aa: CAIGGDSFYEQYF; clone_size: -; v_call: TRBV2; j_call: TRBJ2-7
cdr3_aa: CASSLAGGSSTDTQYF; clone_size: few; v_call: TRBV7-2; j_call: TRBJ2-3
cdr3_aa: CASVPDEITEQYF; clone_size: once; v_call: TRBV2; j_call: TRBJ2-7
cdr3_aa: CASRGGWATNEKLFF; clone_size: once; v_call: TRBV28; j_call: TRBJ1-4
cdr3_aa: CASRLTSTDTQYF; clone_size: -; v_call: TRBV19; j_call: TRBJ2-3
cdr3_aa: CASSLSGGLVTEAFF; clone_size: once; v_call: TRBV7-9; j_call: TRBJ1-1
cdr3_aa: CALGRANTEAFF; clone_size: -; v_call: TRBV30; j_call: TRBJ1-1
cdr3_aa: CASSEGLPGPNEQFF; clone_size: -; v_call: TRBV2; j_call: TRBJ2-1
cdr3_aa: CASSPTGVGETQYF; clone_size: -; v_call: TRBV18; j_call: TRBJ2-5
cdr3_aa: CATSRELAPGNSYEQYF; clone_size: -; v_call: TRBV15; j_call: TRBJ2-7
cdr3_aa: CASSLLQGGIRGTDTQYF; clone_size: -; v_call: TRBV5-1; j_call: TRBJ2-3
cdr3_aa: CASSLDRGGLEQYF; clone_size: once; v_call: TRBV5-1; j_call: TRBJ2-7
cdr3_aa: CALGRDLTFWEQFF; clone_size: -; v_call: TRBV6-1; j_call: TRBJ2-1
cdr3_aa: CASSFSGGDTGELFF; clone_size: -; v_call: TRBV5-1; j_call: TRBJ2-2
cdr3_aa: CASRKADEVRNQPQHF; clone_size: -; v_call: TRBV19; j_call: TRBJ1-5
cdr3_aa: CSADSTDTQYF; clone_size: -; v_call: TRBV20-1; j_call: TRBJ2-3
cdr3_aa: CASSLRAGTSEQYF; clone_size: -; v_call: TRBV7-2; j_call: TRBJ2-7
cdr3_aa: CSVKDFSGTSGSYEQYF; clone_size: few; v_call: TRBV29-1; j_call: TRBJ2-7
cdr3_aa: CASSSQGENEQFF; clone_size: -; v_call: TRBV5-1; j_call: TRBJ2-1
cdr3_aa: CASGSQETQYF; clone_size: -; v_call: TRBV5-4; j_call: TRBJ2-5
cdr3_aa: CASSLVSLQETQYF; clone_size: once; v_call: TRBV7-8; j_call: TRBJ2-5
cdr3_aa: CASRRAGGTDTQYF; clone_size: -; v_call: TRBV6-6; j_call: TRBJ2-3
cdr3_aa: CASTQDPGQGANYGYTF; clone_size: -; v_call: TRBV19; j_call: TRBJ1-2
cdr3_aa: CASSSGLAGRPDTQYF; clone_size: once; v_call: TRBV9; j_call: TRBJ2-3
cdr3_aa: CASSLQGNFYNSPLHF; clone_size: many; v_call: TRBV5-1; j_call: TRBJ1-6
cdr3_aa: CASSQMGVVTEAFF; clone_size: -; v_call: TRBV14; j_call: TRBJ1-1
cdr3_aa: CASSSREGGETQYF; clone_size: -; v_call: TRBV9; j_call: TRBJ2-5
cdr3_aa: CASRKGLAGVGEQFF; clone_size: -; v_call: TRBV27; j_call: TRBJ2-1
cdr3_aa: CASSPFSTDTQYF; clone_size: -; v_call: TRBV10-2; j_call: TRBJ2-3
cdr3_aa: CASRQLAGTDTQYF; clone_size: -; v_call: TRBV6-4; j_call: TRBJ2-3
cdr3_aa: CATSRRGQAGYTF; clone_size: -; v_call: TRBV15; j_call: TRBJ1-2
cdr3_aa: CAWSVTFQPQHF; clone_size: -; v_call: TRBV30; j_call: TRBJ1-5
cdr3_aa: CASSPWGGSTDTQYF; clone_size: -; v_call: TRBV21-1; j_call: TRBJ2-3
cdr3_aa: CGGTSWLEQFF; clone_size: -; v_call: TRBV20-1; j_call: TRBJ2-1
cdr3_aa: CASSFFDRVAEQFF; clone_size: -; v_call: TRBV27; j_call: TRBJ2-1
cdr3_aa: CAGGWDGDYEQYF; clone_size: -; v_call: TRBV2; j_call: TRBJ2-7
cdr3_aa: CASSLGPSGTNYGYTF; clone_size: -; v_call: TRBV5-1; j_call: TRBJ1-2
cdr3_aa: CAISRGDNSGNTIYF; clone_size: -; v_call: TRBV10-3; j_call: TRBJ1-3
cdr3_aa: CASSHEVNTEAFF; clone_size: -; v_call: TRBV14; j_call: TRBJ1-1
cdr3_aa: CASSQRTPDSGANVLTF; clone_size: few; v_call: TRBV18; j_call: TRBJ2-6
cdr3_aa: CASSQLAVPAKNIQYF; clone_size: -; v_call: TRBV4-1; j_call: TRBJ2-4